Reported below is one TCR beta chain. Its cognate antigen is unknown. V shed 4 bases and J 2 bases; nucleotides not matched to a gene: 7. In germline, CDR1 is SGHVS, CDR2 FNYEAQ. CDR3 length: 16 residues. The authors produced TCR alpha and TCR beta cDNA libraries with sample barcodes and UMIs by 5'RACE using constant-segment primers. TCRdb independently ran MiXCR on the 5' RACE reads; one entry per CDR3 protein. The sample consists of 100,000 to 130,000 distinct CDR3 sequences, 14% of them appearing once. The data stem from a study of T-cell memory formation after mild COVID-19. Study findings and constraints: Balance between CD4 and CD8 was seen in clones contracting day 15 to 85, and a CD4+ lean was seen in later expanders.

This sequence was found in a man aged 18 to 30 who had mild COVID-19 (a few samples of this study predate the infection). Cell type and time point are not known. This rearrangement joins TRBV7-6 to TRBJ1-2; 10 nucleotides align to TRBD1. The sample taken for sequencing was PBMCs or a T cell subset sorted from them (not recorded which). The CDR3 here is CASSSIRDRGNYGYTF. Written as DNA, the CDR3 is TGTGCCAGCAGCTCCATCCGGGACAGGGGCAACTATGGCTACACCTTC.